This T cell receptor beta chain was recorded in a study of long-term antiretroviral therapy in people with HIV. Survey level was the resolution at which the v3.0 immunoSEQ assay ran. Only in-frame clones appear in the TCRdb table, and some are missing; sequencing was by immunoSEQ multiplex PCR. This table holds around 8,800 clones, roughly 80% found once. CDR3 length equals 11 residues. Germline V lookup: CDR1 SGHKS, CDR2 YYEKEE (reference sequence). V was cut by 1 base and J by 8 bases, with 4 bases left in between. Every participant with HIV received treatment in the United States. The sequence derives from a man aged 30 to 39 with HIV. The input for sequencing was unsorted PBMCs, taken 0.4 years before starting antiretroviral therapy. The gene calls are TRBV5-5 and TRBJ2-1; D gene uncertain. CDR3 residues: CASSLFDEQFF. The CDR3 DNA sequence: TGTGCCAGCAGCTTGTTTGATGAGCAGTTCTTC.